One T cell receptor (beta chain) is described in this entry. There is no known antigen for this receptor. There are no base qualities to consult, and no much larger clone falls within one base. This sample is part of a study of T cell responses to AZD1222 COVID-19 vaccine (dated by TCRdb to about 2021). For context, the study as a whole: AZD1222 recipients whose second dose came at about 4 weeks and those whose second dose came at about 12 weeks were combined into one group, since spike-specific TCR depth and breadth did not differ between the two schedules. Trial participants were enrolled by age into 18-55, 56-69 and 70-plus year subgroups, with 148, 28 and 57 TCR-sequenced participants respectively. A total of more than 230 trial participants underwent TCR sequencing, of whom some 210 received two doses of AZD1222 and about 25 received two doses of the MenACWY control vaccine.

The full study reports these points: Reportedly, close to half of the unique spike-specific TCRs recognized epitopes lying outside the regions that are mutated in the B.1.351 and B.1.1.7 variants. Spike-specific TCR breadth and depth rose significantly after two AZD1222 doses compared with day 0 and with MenACWY recipients. No day 14 peak-response samples were available, so repertoires were characterized only after the peak T cell response. Participants were mostly white British and included more females than males, and it was suggested by the authors that clonal diversity may have been underestimated. Conclusions about previously exposed vaccinees are limited, since just a handful of AZD1222 recipients were seropositive for SARS-CoV-2 at baseline. The 56-69-year group was small, and its depth increase did not reach significance, likely because of low power. The vaccine-associated CD4 TCRs covered the entire spike protein, and the dominant responses fell in regions 160-218 and 743-854.

The CDR3 regions of human TCRbeta chains were analyzed by immunosequencing. In the paper's pipeline: Repertoire TCRs were checked for matches against a reference library of SARS-CoV-2-specific TCRs that had been generated using the MIRA antigen-specificity platform. Breadth meant the fraction of unique TCRs that were SARS-CoV-2-associated, whereas depth meant the fraction of total T cells that were SARS-CoV-2-associated. Using the MIRA data, each spike-specific TCR was assigned both to the spike region to which the TCR was reactive and to a CD4 or CD8 class. Log10-transformed breadth and depth values were compared by one-way ANOVA with Sidak's multiple comparisons tests. Entries here come from immuneACCESS through TCRdb and include only in-frame sequences with V and J called. Some clones fail to appear in such tables; in the studies checked, an unresolved V gene covers under half of the shortfall, and the cause of the remainder is unknown. V and J calls and clone size are given by that table; D and trimming were obtained from the DNA. The sample records roughly 120,000 clones, over 80% of which are singletons. The top ten clonotypes cover 7% to 9% of the sample.

What the time point label conveys for this sample: baseline before first vaccination. Vaccinee samples were obtained from the UK trials COV001 and COV002, which included a single-blind randomized controlled phase 2/3 trial of AZD1222 (ChAdOx1 nCoV-19) in healthy adults. For TCRbeta chain sequencing, PBMC samples were collected from trial participants at day 0 and at day 28 after the second dose. From the cysteine up to the phenylalanine, the CDR3 has a length of 14 residues. Of all the DNA, just the CDR3 is kept, 42 bases in frame from base 1. V gives up 3 bases and J gives up 5 bases, and the segment between their germline ends measures 13 bases. From the germline V gene, CDR1 is KGHSH and CDR2 is LQKENI.

The chain is made from TRBV18 and TRBJ1-1; no confident D gene assignment can be made. The sequence came from an adult in good health. This sample comprised peripheral blood, obtained on day 0 of AZD1222 vaccination. Here the CDR3 is given as CASSPRREGTEAFF. The base sequence is TGTGCCAGCTCACCGAGGCGGGAGGGAACTGAAGCTTTCTTT.